This TCR beta chain was sequenced in a study of T cells in Graves' hyperthyroidism and ophthalmopathy. RNA transcripts provided the source from which TCR beta CDR3 regions were amplified. The HTBI primer set drove a first-round RT-PCR of the TCR CDR3. TCRdb called the multiplex PCR reads again in MiXCR, with one record for every CDR3 protein. The repertoire holds approximately 600,000 distinct CDR3 sequences, with 14% as singletons. Trimming took off 5 bases at V and 13 bases at J, with 15 bases between the two ends. Germline CDR1 MNHEY, CDR2 SMNVEV (reference sequence). CDR3 length: 13 amino acids. At least ten counts were recorded for this clonotype.

This chain connects TRBV27 to TRBJ1-6; possible D gene TRBD1, 6 bases. This TCR was sampled from a woman aged 18-29 years with Graves' ophthalmopathy. The sequencing sample was made of blood. DNA for the CDR3: TGTGCCAGCAGTCTCCCCGGACAGACGCCCCTCCACTTT. This gives the protein CASSLPGQTPLHF.